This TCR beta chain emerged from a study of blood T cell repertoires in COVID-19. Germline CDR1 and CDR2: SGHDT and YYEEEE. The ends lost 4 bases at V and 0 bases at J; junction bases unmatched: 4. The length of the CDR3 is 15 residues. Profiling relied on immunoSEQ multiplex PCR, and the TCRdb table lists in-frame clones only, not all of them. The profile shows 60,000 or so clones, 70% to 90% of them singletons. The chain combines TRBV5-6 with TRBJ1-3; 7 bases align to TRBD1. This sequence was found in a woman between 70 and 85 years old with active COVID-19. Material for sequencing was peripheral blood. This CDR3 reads CASSPGQYSGNTIYF. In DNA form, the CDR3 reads TGTGCCAGCAGCCCGGGACAGTACTCTGGAAACACCATATATTTT.